A single sample is the source of the 10 T cell receptor beta chains below, sequenced in a study of tumour-infiltrating T cells in Burkitt lymphoma (TCRdb year 2020). Libraries were made using the immunoSEQ multiplex PCR assay. In TCRdb, the immuneACCESS table is reduced to in-frame sequences with V and J assigned. These tables do not hold every clone; where another copy was compared, an unresolved V gene accounts for under half, and the others remain unexplained. The sample table contains a few thousand clones; only one count was recorded for more than 12% of them. The ten largest clones capture around 9% of the sample. Sequencing used tumor tissue from a relapse. The receptors stem from a human donor with relapsed Burkitt lymphoma.

The gene calls are TRBV2 and TRBJ2-5; 7 bases match TRBD2. In germline, CDR1 is SNHLY, CDR2 FYNNEI. The CDR3 has 15 residues. After removal of 7 bases from V and 4 bases from J, the junction contained 12 bases not matched to a gene. The CDR3: CASTRVGGRGETQYF. CDR3 in DNA: TGTGCCAGCACCCGAGTGGGCGGGAGAGGAGAGACCCAGTACTTC.

This clone was observed a few times. The genes are TRBV20-1 and TRBJ2-7; no clear D. Trimming removed 5 bases at V and 3 bases at J, with 8 bases between. The germline CDR1 and CDR2 sequences are DFQATT and SNEGSKA (reference sequence). This CDR3 has 11 residues. Here the CDR3 reads CSAALVYEQYF. The DNA for the CDR3 is TGCAGTGCTGCGTTGGTCTACGAGCAGTACTTC.

The rearrangement uses TRBV30 and TRBJ2-5; 12 nucleotides agree with TRBD2. The DNA end is more similar to TRBJ2-7, so the J call may be wrong. Germline V lookup: CDR1 GTSNPN, CDR2 SVGIG (reference sequence). The CDR3 contains 17 residues. The CDR3 DNA sequence: TGTGCCTGGAGTGTAAGGACTAGCGGGGCCCAATCCTACGAGCAGTACTTC. As protein: CAWSVRTSGAQSYEQYF.

The V and J genes are TRBV4-1 and TRBJ1-1; D is uncertain. Germline loops: CDR1 MGHRA, CDR2 YSYEKL. V was pared by 0 bases and J by 2 bases, with 16 bases between. The CDR3 runs 17 residues. For the CDR3, the DNA is TGCGCCAGCAGCCAAGATTTGGCCCGACCTGCTAACACTGAAGCTTTCTTT. It encodes CASSQDLARPANTEAFF.

This clone was seen only a few times. The J gene is TRBJ2-5, the V gene TRBV13, with TRBD2 matching 10 bases. In germline, CDR1 is PRHDT, CDR2 FYEKMQ (reference sequence). The CDR3 extends over 15 amino acids. Trimming at V came to 6 bases and at J to 3 bases, leaving 7 bases not matched to a gene. The CDR3 spells CASSPSGRYEETQYF. CDR3 sequence (DNA): TGTGCCAGCAGTCCTAGCGGGAGATATGAAGAGACCCAGTACTTC.

This clone has a handful of counts. This rearrangement joins TRBV4-1 to TRBJ1-2, with D possibly being TRBD1 (5 bases). The CDR3 is 14 amino acids. Germline CDR1 reads MGHRA; CDR2 reads YSYEKL. The V and J ends lost 5 bases and 3 bases respectively, with 13 bases between them. Here the CDR3 reads CASSSYDSDYGYTF. The CDR3 DNA follows: TGCGCCAGCAGCTCGTACGACAGCGACTATGGCTACACCTTC.

The chain uses TRBV11-2 and TRBJ1-2; 7 bases align to TRBD1. The CDR3 sequence is 14 residues long. V trimming: 3 bases; J trimming: 2 bases; junction bases outside the gene matches: 3. Germline-derived CDR1 and CDR2 are SGHAT and FQNNGV. CDR3 nucleotides: TGTGCCAGCAGCTTTTCAGGGGGGAACTATGGCTACACCTTC. It specifies CASSFSGGNYGYTF.

This clone was seen a few times. V is TRBV19 and J is TRBJ1-1, with a weak D call TRBD1 (6 bases). Germline loops: CDR1 LNHDA, CDR2 SQIVND (reference sequence). Trimming cost V 5 bases and J 7 bases, with 11 bases left between them. This CDR3 is 12 amino acids long. CDR3 sequence: CASSSRTVEAFF. The CDR3, as DNA: TGTGCCAGTAGTTCCCGGACAGTTGAAGCTTTCTTT.

The gene calls are TRBV5-4 and TRBJ2-7; no definite D call. Germline V gene data show CDR1 as SGHNT and CDR2 as YYREEE (reference sequence). This CDR3 spans 15 amino acids. V was pared by 4 bases and J by 3 bases, with 17 bases between. The CDR3 spells CASSLGIAALYEQYF. The CDR3 region has the DNA TGTGCCAGCAGCCTTGGGATAGCTGCCCTCTACGAGCAGTACTTC.

The V gene is TRBV14, the J gene TRBJ2-2; TRBD2 agrees at 10 bases. J was trimmed by 2 bases and V by 3 bases; bases with no gene match: 9. The CDR3 extends over 18 amino acids. Germline V gene sequence: CDR1 SGHDN, CDR2 FVKESK. The CDR3 bases are TGTGCCAGCAGCCATACACTAGCGGGGCCAGCCAACACCGGGGAGCTGTTTTTT. As protein: CASSHTLAGPANTGELFF.